This section outlines one TCR beta chain sequence together with its context. The antigen is unknown. This CDR3 comprises 13 residues. Trimming pared 7 bases from V and 4 bases from J, leaving 14 bases between. CDR1 MDHEN and CDR2 SYDVKM come from the germline V gene. This record belongs to a study of cytomegalovirus exposure and HLA in healthy donors. Study-level findings and limits: Later analysis suggested links between common viral pathogens and several top significant clusters. Segments of the TCR beta V type were, in most cases, productive about 87% or about 30% of the time in an earlier analysis.

Primers for the PCR totalled 60 Vbeta and 13 Jbeta. Assay: immunoSEQ multiplex PCR; the TCRdb copy retains only in-frame clones and omits some. The table for this sample gives approximately 130,000 clones. The rearrangement uses TRBV28 and TRBJ2-7, with no clear D. The sequenced sample was PBMCs. This TCR was sampled from a woman in her sixties in good health and CMV-seronegative. CDR3 amino acids: CASTHPNRYEQYF. The CDR3 DNA sequence: TGTGCCAGCACCCACCCCAACCGGTACGAGCAGTACTTC. Using reference TRBV28 and TRBJ2-7 for the parts outside the CDR3, the full variable domain is DVKVTQSSRYLVKRTGEKVFLECVQDMDHENMFWYRQDPGLGLRLIYFSYDVKMKEKGDIPEGYSVSREKKERFSLILESASTNQTSMYLCASTHPNRYEQYFGPGTRLTVT.